Here is one TCR beta chain with its context. Authors' methods: Amplified reference gene primers provided the basis for estimating nucleated cell counts. Clones were read by immunoSEQ multiplex PCR, and TCRdb kept only the in-frame ones, dropping some. The DNA was the basis for D and trimming; V, J and clone size are from that table. This table has about 73,000 clones, 80% to 90% appearing once. The record originates from a study of blood T cell repertoires in COVID-19. The TCR sequence derives from a man between 50 and 59 years old with active COVID-19. The sample taken for sequencing was peripheral blood.

As DNA, the CDR3 is TGTGCCAGCAGCCCTGGACTCTCTTACGGCTACACCTTC. Protein product: CASSPGLSYGYTF. This chain joins TRBV7-6 and TRBJ1-2; the D is unclear. V was cut by 5 bases and J by 8 bases, with 15 bases left in between. The CDR3 covers 13 residues. Germline V gives CDR1 SGHVS, CDR2 FNYEAQ.